The 21 T cell receptor beta chains given below trace back to one sample, sequenced in a study of cytomegalovirus exposure and HLA in healthy donors. Use of 60 Vbeta and 13 Jbeta primers characterized the PCR. Some clones are missing from TCRdb's copy, which holds only in-frame ones; the method was immunoSEQ multiplex PCR. The top ten clones hold under 4% of a sample with about 160,000 clones, about 73% of them seen once. Material for sequencing was PBMCs. All receptors come from a woman in her thirties or forties in good health and CMV-seronegative.

The chain links TRBV7-3 to TRBJ1-1; the D gene is possibly TRBD1 (5 bases). V was clipped by 3 bases and J by 3 bases, with 8 bases between them. The CDR3 extends over 13 amino acids. Per the germline V gene, CDR1 is SGHTA and CDR2 is FQGTGA. The CDR3 protein is CASSLGGDTEAFF. The CDR3 DNA is TGTGCCAGCAGCTTGGGAGGGGACACTGAAGCTTTCTTT.

This clone showed up just a few times. This chain uses TRBV5-6 with TRBJ1-2; 9 bases align to TRBD1. This CDR3 contains 13 residues. After removal of 3 bases from V and 12 bases from J, the junction contained 9 bases not matched to a gene. CDR1 is SGHDT, CDR2 YYEEEE, per germline. CDR3 sequence reads: CASSSSGTGLHTF. CDR3 sequence (DNA): TGTGCCAGCAGCTCAAGCGGGACAGGGCTTCACACCTTC.

V usage is TRBV7-7 and J usage is TRBJ2-7; 10 positions agree with TRBD1. J was trimmed by 3 bases and V by 3 bases; bases with no gene match: 5. The CDR3 has 15 residues. Germline V gene sequence: CDR1 SSHAT, CDR2 FNYEAQ (reference sequence). The CDR3 sequence is CASSFGTGASYEQYF. CDR3 bases: TGTGCCAGCAGCTTTGGGACAGGGGCGAGCTACGAGCAGTACTTC.

The sample holds a few counts of this clone. J is TRBJ1-6 and V is TRBV5-3; the D is unclear. TRBV5-3 is treated as an ORF (open reading frame) with a function not yet certain. CDR3 length: 18 amino acids. With 5 bases removed from V and 0 bases from J, the gap between germline ends came to 18 bases. The CDR3 DNA follows: TGTGCCAGAAGTCGTGAGTTAACGAGAAGCTCCTATAATTCACCCCTCCACTTT. Its protein is CARSRELTRSSYNSPLHF.

This clone was observed a handful of times. V usage is TRBV5-1 and J usage is TRBJ2-3; 7 bases are a match to TRBD1. Germline assignment: CDR1 SGHRS and CDR2 YFSETQ. Trimming removed 0 bases from V and 1 base from J; junction bases left unmatched: 2. This CDR3 has 15 residues. The CDR3 loop reads CASSLVGQGTDTQYF. DNA for the CDR3: TGCGCCAGCAGCTTGGTAGGACAGGGCACAGATACGCAGTATTTT.

The chain recombines TRBV9 with TRBJ1-2; 10 bases fit TRBD1. CDR3 size: 16 residues. CDR1 SGDLS and CDR2 YYNGEE come from the germline V gene. Germline trimming cut 4 bases from V and 4 bases from J; bases unmatched to any gene: 10. For the CDR3, the DNA is TGTGCCAGCAGCCCCTCAGCCGGGACAGGGGCCTATGGCTACACCTTC. Translation gives CASSPSAGTGAYGYTF.

The chain joins TRBV6-1 to TRBJ1-1; a weak D match, TRBD1 (6 bases). Trimming shortened V by 2 bases and J by 4 bases, and 14 bases separated the two germline ends. There are 15 residues in the CDR3. The germline CDR1 and CDR2 sequences are MNHNS and SASEGT. The CDR3 DNA is TGTGCCAGCAGTGAAAATCCAGGGGTGGCCACTGAAGCTTTCTTT. Protein product: CASSENPGVATEAFF.

The V call is TRBV5-1, the J call TRBJ1-2; tentatively, D is TRBD1 (6 bases). The CDR3 loop spans 13 amino acids. V was cut by 4 bases and J by 4 bases, with 11 bases left in between. From germline, CDR1 is SGHRS and CDR2 YFSETQ. CDR3 nucleotide sequence: TGCGCCAGCAGCCGGGAACAGGGCTATGGCTACACCTTC. As protein: CASSREQGYGYTF.

This sequence joins TRBV10-3 and TRBJ1-2; 9 nucleotides align to TRBD1. CDR1 and CDR2 (germline): ENHRY, SYGVKD. The J segment lost 6 bases and the V segment lost 10 bases, leaving 9 bases of the junction unmatched. The CDR3 is made up of 13 amino acids. The CDR3 spells CASSWTGEDGYTF. As DNA, the CDR3 is TGTGCCAGCTCCTGGACAGGGGAGGATGGCTACACCTTC.

This chain uses TRBV5-1 with TRBJ1-4; 7 bases fit TRBD1. The germline gives CDR1 SGHRS, CDR2 YFSETQ. Trimming at V came to 4 bases and at J to 0 bases, leaving 9 bases not matched to a gene. This CDR3 is 17 amino acids long. In DNA, the CDR3 is TGCGCCAGCAGCGGAGAGGGGGCGGAGGCAACTAATGAAAAACTGTTTTTT. Its protein product is CASSGEGAEATNEKLFF.

This rearrangement joins TRBV6-5 to TRBJ1-3; 9 bases map to TRBD1. CDR3 length: 14 amino acids. Per germline, CDR1 MNHEY and CDR2 SVGAGI. V shed 6 bases and J 4 bases; nucleotides not matched to a gene: 4. CDR3 DNA: TGTGCCAGCAGACAGGGGGCGGGCGGAAACACCATATATTTT. Amino acids: CASRQGAGGNTIYF.

This clone was recorded only once. J is TRBJ2-1 and V is TRBV7-2, with D perhaps matching TRBD1 (6 bases). Germline V gives CDR1 SGHTA, CDR2 FQGNSA. This CDR3 contains 13 residues. The V and J ends lost 5 bases and 4 bases respectively, with 9 bases between them. The CDR3 loop is CASSQGQYNEQFF. In DNA, the CDR3 is TGTGCCAGCAGCCAGGGGCAGTACAATGAGCAGTTCTTC.

V usage is TRBV5-5 and J usage is TRBJ1-2; no reliable D call. The germline V and J ends were trimmed by 4 bases and 4 bases, with 20 bases remaining between them. Looked up from germline, CDR1 is SGHKS and CDR2 is YYEKEE (reference sequence). The CDR3 covers 16 residues. DNA of the CDR3: TGTGCCAGCAGCCAAGAATACGAAGGCGGTGGCTATGGCTACACCTTC. This translates into CASSQEYEGGGYGYTF.

The chain recombines TRBV5-4 with TRBJ1-2; 9 bases agree with TRBD1. CDR3 length: 17 amino acids. CDR1 and CDR2 from the germline V gene are SGHNT and YYREEE (reference sequence). J lost 8 bases, V lost 4 bases, and 18 bases had no gene match. The CDR3 protein is CASSPLQGVDRGGGYTF. The CDR3 DNA reads as TGTGCCAGCAGCCCTCTCCAGGGAGTGGACAGGGGAGGAGGCTACACCTTC.

The chain employs TRBV4-1 and TRBJ1-2; no clear D. The germline CDR1 and CDR2 sequences are MGHRA and YSYEKL. Trimming left V 3 bases short and J 4 bases short, with 12 bases between. The CDR3 spans 14 residues. The CDR3 spells CASSHGLSGYGYTF. CDR3 coding DNA: TGCGCCAGCAGCCACGGCCTCTCGGGCTATGGCTACACCTTC.

This clone came up a few times. The chain couples TRBV6-1 to TRBJ1-5, with 9 bases matching TRBD1. V shed 8 bases, J shed 4 bases, and the junction held 3 bases outside the gene matches. The CDR3 consists of 13 residues. From germline, CDR1 is MNHNS and CDR2 SASEGT. CDR3 region: CASRGTGNQPQHF. As DNA, the CDR3 is TGTGCCAGCCGGGGGACAGGGAATCAGCCCCAGCATTTT.

The rearrangement links TRBV21-1 to TRBJ1-1; TRBD1, the D gene given by the table, was not confirmed from the DNA. TRBV21-1 is termed a pseudogene. CDR3 length equals 19 residues. The CDR3 DNA reads as TGTGCCAGCAGCACTAGTCCGGGACAGGGGATAGAGAGGAACACTGAAGCTTTCTTT. Amino acid sequence: CASSTSPGQGIERNTEAFF.

This chain joins TRBV4-1 and TRBJ1-2, with 8 bases fitting TRBD1. CDR1 MGHRA and CDR2 YSYEKL come from the germline V gene. The junction had 7 bases not matched to a gene; V was cut back by 3 bases and J by 4 bases. The CDR3 has 15 amino acids. The CDR3 sequence: CASSQSLQGVYGYTF. The CDR3 nucleotides are TGCGCCAGCAGCCAGTCGTTACAGGGGGTCTATGGCTACACCTTC.

This clone has a handful of counts. The chain has TRBV19 and TRBJ1-2; 7 bases fit TRBD1. Germline CDR1 is LNHDA and CDR2 is SQIVND (reference sequence). This CDR3 is 15 amino acids long. J gave up 6 bases and V 5 bases, and 12 bases lay outside the gene matches. CDR3 sequence: CASSDRERTFDGYTF. The CDR3 nucleotides are TGTGCCAGTAGTGACAGGGAGAGGACGTTCGATGGCTACACCTTC.

V is TRBV5-5 and J is TRBJ2-1; no reliable D call. Germline CDR1 is SGHKS and CDR2 is YYEKEE (reference sequence). CDR3 length equals 13 residues. Trimming took 0 bases from V and 3 from J, leaving 4 bases between them. The chain's CDR3 is CASSLVNYNEQFF. DNA of the CDR3: TGTGCCAGCAGCTTGGTTAACTACAATGAGCAGTTCTTC.

The chain combines TRBV6-4 with TRBJ2-3; 9 nucleotides agree with TRBD2. The CDR3 is 16 amino acids. The V gene's germline CDR1 is MRHNA and CDR2 SNTAGT. After removal of 4 bases from V and 2 bases from J, the junction contained 7 bases not matched to a gene. The CDR3 DNA reads TGTGCCAGCAGTGCTATAGCGGGGGACCTCACAGATACGCAGTATTTT. It is translated as CASSAIAGDLTDTQYF.